Each of the 14 T cell receptor beta chains below was sequenced from the same sample in a study of T-cell reconstitution after alpha-beta-depleted transplantation in children. It was with unique molecular identifiers that the TCRbeta library was prepared. In TCRdb, the PCR reads were re-called with MiXCR into one record per CDR3 protein. The profile shows hundreds of thousands of distinct CDR3 sequences, around 17% of them singletons. The sample here was PBMCs, mostly from graft donor cells, taken 360 days after TCRalphabeta/CD19-depleted stem cell transplant. These receptors were collected from a male patient younger than 18 who had a stem cell transplant for acute lymphoblastic leukemia, so the T cells may come from the graft donor.

This chain links TRBV20-1 with TRBJ2-3; no clear D. CDR3 length: 12 amino acids. V was cut by 2 bases and J by 5 bases, with 8 bases left in between. The germline V gene encodes CDR1 DFQATT and CDR2 SNEGSKA (reference sequence). In DNA, the CDR3 is TGCAGTGCTAGAACTTGGTTAGATACGCAGTATTTT. Translated, it gives CSARTWLDTQYF.

In this sample, this clonotype turned up a few times. This chain connects TRBV19 to TRBJ1-2; unclear D gene. This CDR3 is built from 13 residues. V dropped 5 bases and J dropped 3 bases, with 10 bases sitting between them. Germline V CDR1 and CDR2: LNHDA, SQIVND (reference sequence). CDR3 nucleotides: TGTGCCAGTAGTCCAAGACGGGACTATGGCTACACCTTC. Residues: CASSPRRDYGYTF.

This CDR3 reads CASSFRRQLTEAFF. DNA of the CDR3: TGTGCCAGCTCCTTTCGGCGGCAGCTTACTGAAGCTTTCTTT. The chain has TRBV12-3 or TRBV12-4 and TRBJ1-1; D is ambiguous. The CDR3 runs to 14 residues. V gave up 8 bases and J gave up 5 bases, with 18 bases separating them.

The chain joins TRBV25-1 to TRBJ2-7; possibly TRBD2 for D (6 bases). With 7 bases removed from V and 7 bases from J, the gap between germline ends came to 26 bases. CDR1 and CDR2 (germline): MGHDK, SYGVNS. The CDR3 length is 16 residues. The CDR3 nucleotides are TGTGCCAGCACCGCCCTGACCGGGACTCTCTCGGGAGAGCAGTACTTC. Its translation: CASTALTGTLSGEQYF.

This clonotype was counted a few times. V gene TRBV9 combines with J gene TRBJ2-7; D possibly corresponds to TRBD2 (6 bases). CDR1 is SGDLS and CDR2 is YYNGEE in the germline V gene. Trimming shortened V by 4 bases and J by 2 bases, and 16 bases separated the two germline ends. This CDR3 region has 15 residues. The CDR3 spells CASSPNVAATYEQYF. CDR3 bases: TGTGCCAGCAGCCCAAACGTAGCGGCCACCTACGAGCAGTACTTC.

This clonotype was seen many times. Here the CDR3 reads CSVVWGGDTEAFF. As DNA, the CDR3 is TGCAGTGTAGTCTGGGGTGGCGACACTGAAGCTTTCTTT. The chain employs TRBV29-1 and TRBJ1-1; unclear D gene. Germline V gives CDR1 SQVTM, CDR2 ANQGSEA. CDR3 size: 13 residues.

This clonotype was counted ten times or more. The gene calls are TRBV11-2 and TRBJ2-3; D gene ambiguous. CDR1 is SGHAT and CDR2 is FQNNGV in the germline V gene. Between the trimmed V and J ends, which lost 6 bases and 1 base, there was a span of 14 bases. The length of the CDR3 is 15 residues. CDR3 DNA: TGTGCCAGCAGTTTCGACTGGTCTGGCACAGATACGCAGTATTTT. It translates to CASSFDWSGTDTQYF.

The rearrangement joins TRBV4-1 to TRBJ2-7; 13 bases agree with TRBD2. Germline V gene sequence: CDR1 MGHRA, CDR2 YSYEKL. This CDR3 comprises 15 residues. Trimming removed 3 bases from V and 6 bases from J; junction bases left unmatched: 5. CDR3 region: CASSQGLAGLGEQYF. The DNA of the CDR3 is TGCGCCAGCAGCCAGGGACTAGCGGGACTCGGCGAGCAGTACTTC.

The chain combines TRBV6-1 with TRBJ2-7; TRBD1 matches 9 bases. The CDR3 is 15 amino acids. Germline CDR1 reads MNHNS; CDR2 reads SASEGT. The trim removed 8 bases at V and 6 bases at J, leaving 14 bases unmatched. In DNA form, the CDR3 reads TGTGCCAGCCTCTTATTCCCGGGACAGGGATCCGAGCAGTACTTC. It is translated as CASLLFPGQGSEQYF.

The CDR3 here is CASSIIAGGSYNEQFF. The CDR3 nucleotides are TGTGCCAGTAGTATAATAGCGGGTGGATCCTACAATGAGCAGTTCTTC. This sequence joins TRBV19 and TRBJ2-1; 7 nucleotides align to TRBD2. CDR1 LNHDA and CDR2 SQIVND come from the germline V gene (reference sequence). J gave up 1 base and V 2 bases, and 5 bases lay outside the gene matches. The CDR3 extends over 16 amino acids.

This chain connects TRBV3-1 to TRBJ2-3; 9 positions agree with TRBD1. J lost 3 bases, V lost 2 bases, and 6 bases had no gene match. Germline V gene data show CDR1 as LGHDT and CDR2 as YNNKEL (reference sequence). The CDR3 spans 16 residues. The CDR3 loop reads CASSQTPGTGTDTQYF. CDR3 nucleotides: TGTGCCAGCAGCCAAACCCCCGGGACAGGGACAGATACGCAGTATTTT.

The chain recombines TRBV27 with TRBJ2-5; 12 nucleotides align to TRBD2. The V segment lost 5 bases and the J segment 2 bases; nucleotides outside the gene matches: 3. Looked up from germline, CDR1 is MNHEY and CDR2 is SMNVEV (reference sequence). The CDR3 runs 15 residues. The DNA of the CDR3 is TGTGCCAGCAGTGACCTAGCGGGAGGGCAAGAGACCCAGTACTTC. Amino acid sequence: CASSDLAGGQETQYF.

This clonotype was found a few times. The chain couples TRBV5-1 to TRBJ2-2, with TRBD2 matching over 10 bases. This CDR3 has 16 residues. The germline V gene encodes CDR1 SGHRS and CDR2 YFSETQ. J was trimmed by 6 bases and V by 2 bases; bases with no gene match: 7. The CDR3, as DNA: TGCGCCAGCAGCTTAGGGACTAGCGTGGTCGCCGGGGAGCTGTTTTTT. Its protein product is CASSLGTSVVAGELFF.

The V and J genes are TRBV25-1 and TRBJ2-7; perhaps TRBD2 as D (6 bases). V dropped 0 bases and J dropped 3 bases, with 12 bases sitting between them. The CDR3 length is 15 residues. Germline CDR1 and CDR2: MGHDK and SYGVNS. CDR3 residues: CASSEYWGLIYEQYF. In DNA form, the CDR3 reads TGTGCCAGCAGTGAATATTGGGGACTGATCTACGAGCAGTACTTC.